These 2 T cell receptor beta chains share one sample of origin, sequenced in a study of blood T cell repertoires in COVID-19. This table comes from immunoSEQ multiplex PCR, and its TCRdb copy is limited to in-frame clones, with some not included. The sample includes over 50,000 clones, 75% to 90% seen only once; the top ten take about 3.2%. Sequenced: peripheral blood. The receptors derive from a human donor in a cohort sampled during active COVID-19.

This clone occurred a few times. The V and J genes are TRBV5-1 and TRBJ1-6, with D tentatively TRBD1 (5 bases). The CDR3 covers 15 residues. With 0 bases removed from V and 10 bases from J, the gap between germline ends came to 14 bases. Germline V gene lookup returns CDR1 SGHRS and CDR2 YFSETQ. In DNA, the CDR3 is TGCGCCAGCAGCTTGGCGGGGGTGGGTGACTCACCCCTCCACTTT. It is translated as CASSLAGVGDSPLHF.

V is TRBV7-2 and J is TRBJ1-1; 8 bases align to TRBD1. CDR1 and CDR2 (germline): SGHTA, FQGNSA. This CDR3 region has 13 residues. With V trimmed by 3 bases and J by 6 bases, 3 bases remained unmatched. The CDR3 DNA sequence: TGTGCCAGCAGCTTCCAGGGGGCGGCTGAAGCTTTCTTT. Translating gives CASSFQGAAEAFF.